The clone carrying this T cell receptor (beta chain) was observed a handful of times. The target antigen is unknown. The CDR3 length is 15 residues. Trimming removed 5 bases from V and 6 bases from J, with 19 bases in between. Germline CDR1 and CDR2: LNHDA and SQIVND (reference sequence). It was with unique molecular identifiers that the TCRbeta library was prepared. TCRdb called the PCR reads again in MiXCR, with one record for every CDR3 protein. This table has about 580,000 distinct CDR3 sequences, 25% to 30% appearing once. The sample originates from a study of T-cell reconstitution after alpha-beta-depleted transplantation in children. General observations from the study: Newly produced T cells mostly provided counts and TCRbeta diversity after one year, as hyperexpanded clones declined. Reported findings indicate that, about two months after transplant, alpha-beta T cells came from several hundred expanded clones, which were derived from non-depleted graft cells.

The chain joins TRBV19 to TRBJ1-1; D gene unclear. Specimen: PBMCs, collected before TCRalphabeta/CD19-depleted stem cell transplant. The source is a boy under two years old with Wiskott-Aldrich syndrome, due to receive a stem cell transplant. The CDR3 DNA reads TGTGCCAGTAGTCCTGCGGACCGGAATGTTCCTGAAGCTTTCTTT. This translates into CASSPADRNVPEAFF.